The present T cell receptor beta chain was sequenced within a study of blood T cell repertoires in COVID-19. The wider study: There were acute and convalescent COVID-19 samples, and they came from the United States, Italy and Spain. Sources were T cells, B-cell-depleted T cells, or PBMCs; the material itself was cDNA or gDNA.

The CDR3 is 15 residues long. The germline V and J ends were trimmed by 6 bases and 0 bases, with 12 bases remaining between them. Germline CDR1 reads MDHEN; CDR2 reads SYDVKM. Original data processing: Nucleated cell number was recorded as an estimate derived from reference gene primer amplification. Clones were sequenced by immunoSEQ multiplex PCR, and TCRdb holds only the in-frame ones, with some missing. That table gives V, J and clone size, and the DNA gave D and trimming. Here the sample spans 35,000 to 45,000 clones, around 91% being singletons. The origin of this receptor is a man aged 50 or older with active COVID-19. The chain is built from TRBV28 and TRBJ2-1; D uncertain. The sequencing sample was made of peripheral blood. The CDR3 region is CASSPPRSSYNEQFF. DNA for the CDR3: TGTGCCAGCAGCCCCCCTAGGTCCTCCTACAATGAGCAGTTCTTC.